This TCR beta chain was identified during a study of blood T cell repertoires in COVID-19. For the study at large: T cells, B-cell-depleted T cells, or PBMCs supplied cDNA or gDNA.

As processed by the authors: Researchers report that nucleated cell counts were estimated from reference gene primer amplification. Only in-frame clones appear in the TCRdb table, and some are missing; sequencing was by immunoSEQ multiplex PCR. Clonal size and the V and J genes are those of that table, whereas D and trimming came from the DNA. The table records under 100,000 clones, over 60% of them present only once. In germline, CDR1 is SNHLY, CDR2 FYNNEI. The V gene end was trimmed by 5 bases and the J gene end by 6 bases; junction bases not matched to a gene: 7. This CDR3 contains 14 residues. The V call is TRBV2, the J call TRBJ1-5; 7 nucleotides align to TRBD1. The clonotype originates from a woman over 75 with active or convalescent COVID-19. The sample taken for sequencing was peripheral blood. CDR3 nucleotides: TGTGCCAGCAGTTCCGGGACAGCTATTCAGCCCCAGCATTTT. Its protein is CASSSGTAIQPQHF.